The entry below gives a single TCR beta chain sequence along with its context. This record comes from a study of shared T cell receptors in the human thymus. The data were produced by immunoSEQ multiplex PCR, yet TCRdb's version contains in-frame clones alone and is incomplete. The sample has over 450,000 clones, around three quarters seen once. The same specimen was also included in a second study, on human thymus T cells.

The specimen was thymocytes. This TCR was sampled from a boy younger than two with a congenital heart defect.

This chain's CDR3 is CASSLLGGSTDTQYF. The CDR3 nucleotides are TGTGCCAGCAGTTTATTGGGGGGATCCACAGATACGCAGTATTTT. The rearrangement uses TRBV28 and TRBJ2-3, with D possibly matching TRBD2 (6 bases). CDR3 length equals 15 residues. In germline, CDR1 is MDHEN, CDR2 SYDVKM. Trimming left V 1 base short and J 2 bases short, with 10 bases between.